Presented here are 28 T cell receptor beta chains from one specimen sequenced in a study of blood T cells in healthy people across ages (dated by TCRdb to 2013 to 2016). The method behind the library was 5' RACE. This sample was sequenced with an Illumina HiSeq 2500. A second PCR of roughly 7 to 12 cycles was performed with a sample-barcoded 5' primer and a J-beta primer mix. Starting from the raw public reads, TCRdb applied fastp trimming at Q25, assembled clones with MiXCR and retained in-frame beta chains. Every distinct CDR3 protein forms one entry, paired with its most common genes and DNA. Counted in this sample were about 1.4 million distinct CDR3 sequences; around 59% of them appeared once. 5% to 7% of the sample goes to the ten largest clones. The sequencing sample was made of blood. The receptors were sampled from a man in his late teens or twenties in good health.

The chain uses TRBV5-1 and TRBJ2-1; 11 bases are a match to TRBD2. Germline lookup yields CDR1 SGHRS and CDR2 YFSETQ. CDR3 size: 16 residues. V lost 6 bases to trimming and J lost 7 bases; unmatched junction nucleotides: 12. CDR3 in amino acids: CASILDVASGGNEQFF. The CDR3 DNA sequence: TGCGCCAGCATCCTTGATGTAGCTAGCGGGGGGAATGAGCAGTTCTTC. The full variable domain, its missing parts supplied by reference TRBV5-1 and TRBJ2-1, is KAGVTQTPRYLIKTRGQQVTLSCSPISGHRSVSWYQQTPGQGLQFLFEYFSETQRNKGNFPGRFSGRQFSNSRSEMNVSTLELGDSALYLCASILDVASGGNEQFFGPGTRLTVL.

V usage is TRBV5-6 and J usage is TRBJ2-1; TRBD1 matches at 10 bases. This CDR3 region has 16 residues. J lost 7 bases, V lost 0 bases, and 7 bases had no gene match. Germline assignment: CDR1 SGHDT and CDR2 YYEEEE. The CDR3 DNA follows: TGTGCCAGCAGCTTGGCCTTCCGACAGGGGGCGAATGAGCAGTTCTTC. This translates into CASSLAFRQGANEQFF.

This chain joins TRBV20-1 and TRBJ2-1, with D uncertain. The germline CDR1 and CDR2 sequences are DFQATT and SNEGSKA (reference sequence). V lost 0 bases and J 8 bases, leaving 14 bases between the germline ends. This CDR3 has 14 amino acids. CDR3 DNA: TGCAGTGCTAGAGATGCAGGAAGGGCGGATGAGCAGTTCTTC. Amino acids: CSARDAGRADEQFF.

The CDR3 sequence is CASSLESSGGPSSYEQYF. The CDR3 region has the DNA TGCGCCAGCAGCTTGGAGTCTAGCGGGGGGCCTAGCTCCTACGAGCAGTACTTC. This chain connects TRBV5-1 to TRBJ2-7, with 11 bases identical to TRBD2. This CDR3 contains 18 residues. Trimming at V came to 0 bases and at J to 0 bases, leaving 8 bases not matched to a gene. CDR1 is SGHRS, CDR2 YFSETQ, per germline.

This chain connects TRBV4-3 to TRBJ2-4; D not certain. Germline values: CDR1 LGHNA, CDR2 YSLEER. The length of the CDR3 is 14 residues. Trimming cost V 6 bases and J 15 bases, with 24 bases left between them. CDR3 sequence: CASSWDIHSSYRYF. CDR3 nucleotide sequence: TGCGCCAGCAGTTGGGATATCCACTCGAGCTATCGGTACTTC.

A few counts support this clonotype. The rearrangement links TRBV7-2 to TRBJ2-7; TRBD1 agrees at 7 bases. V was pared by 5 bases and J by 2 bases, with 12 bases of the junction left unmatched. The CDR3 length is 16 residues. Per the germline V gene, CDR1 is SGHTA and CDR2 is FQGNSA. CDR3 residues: CASSHPLRDRPYEQYF. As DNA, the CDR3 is TGTGCCAGCAGCCATCCTCTCCGGGACAGACCCTACGAGCAGTACTTC. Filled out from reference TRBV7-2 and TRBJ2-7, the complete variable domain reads GAGVSQSPSNKVTEKGKDVELRCDPISGHTALYWYRQSLGQGLEFLIYFQGNSAPDKSGLPSDRFSAERTGGSVSTLTIQRTQQEDSAVYLCASSHPLRDRPYEQYFGPGTRLTVT.

In DNA form, the CDR3 reads TGTGCCAGCAGCAAAGGGAGCATTTATCAACAGGGCCACGAGCAGTACTTC. Translated: CASSKGSIYQQGHEQYF. The J gene is TRBJ2-7, the V gene TRBV21-1; whether TRBD1, the table's D call, matches the DNA was not checked. TRBV21-1 is a known pseudogene. This CDR3 is 17 amino acids long.

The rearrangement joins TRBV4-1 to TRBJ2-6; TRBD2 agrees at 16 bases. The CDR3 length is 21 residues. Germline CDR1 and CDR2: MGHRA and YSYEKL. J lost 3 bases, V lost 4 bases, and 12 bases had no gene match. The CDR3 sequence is CASSPLGTSGRVMVGANVLTF. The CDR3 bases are TGCGCCAGCAGCCCCCTGGGGACTAGCGGGAGGGTAATGGTTGGGGCCAACGTCCTGACTTTC.

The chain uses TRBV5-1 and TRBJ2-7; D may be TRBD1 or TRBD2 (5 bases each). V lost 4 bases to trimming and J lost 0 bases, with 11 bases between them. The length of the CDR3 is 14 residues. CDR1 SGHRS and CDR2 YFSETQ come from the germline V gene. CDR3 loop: CASSKGTGSYEQYF. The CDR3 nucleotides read TGCGCCAGCAGCAAGGGGACCGGCTCCTACGAGCAGTACTTC.

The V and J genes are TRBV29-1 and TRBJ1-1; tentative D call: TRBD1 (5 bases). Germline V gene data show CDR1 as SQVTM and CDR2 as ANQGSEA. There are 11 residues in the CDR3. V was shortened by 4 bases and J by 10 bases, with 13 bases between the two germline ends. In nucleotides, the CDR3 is TGCAGCGTTGTTGACGGGGGACTAGCTTTCTTT. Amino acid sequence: CSVVDGGLAFF.

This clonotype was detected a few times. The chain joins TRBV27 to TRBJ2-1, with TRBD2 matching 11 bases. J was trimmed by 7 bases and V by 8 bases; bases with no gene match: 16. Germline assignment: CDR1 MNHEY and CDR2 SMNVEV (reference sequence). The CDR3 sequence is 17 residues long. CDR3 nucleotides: TGTGCCAGCCATCAAACTGAGACTAGCGGGATTAAGAATGAGCAGTTCTTC. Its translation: CASHQTETSGIKNEQFF.

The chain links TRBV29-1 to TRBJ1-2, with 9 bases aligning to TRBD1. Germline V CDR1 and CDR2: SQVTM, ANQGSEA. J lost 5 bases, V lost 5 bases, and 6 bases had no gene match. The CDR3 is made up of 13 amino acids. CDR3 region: CSVTTGGGYGYTF. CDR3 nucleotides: TGCAGCGTTACAACAGGGGGCGGTTATGGCTACACCTTC.

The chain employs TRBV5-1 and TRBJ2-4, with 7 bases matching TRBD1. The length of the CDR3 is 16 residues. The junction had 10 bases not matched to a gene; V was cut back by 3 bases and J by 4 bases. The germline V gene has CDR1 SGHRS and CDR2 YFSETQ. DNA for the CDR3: TGCGCCAGCAGCTCCCTCCCCGGGACAGAGAAAAACATTCAGTACTTC. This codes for CASSSLPGTEKNIQYF.

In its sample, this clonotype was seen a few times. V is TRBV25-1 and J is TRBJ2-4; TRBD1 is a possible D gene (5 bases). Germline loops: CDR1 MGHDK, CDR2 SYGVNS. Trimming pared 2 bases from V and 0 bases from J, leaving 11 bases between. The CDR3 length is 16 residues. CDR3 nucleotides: TGTGCCAGCAGTGAAACTGGGGCACTAGCCAAAAACATTCAGTACTTC. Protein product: CASSETGALAKNIQYF.

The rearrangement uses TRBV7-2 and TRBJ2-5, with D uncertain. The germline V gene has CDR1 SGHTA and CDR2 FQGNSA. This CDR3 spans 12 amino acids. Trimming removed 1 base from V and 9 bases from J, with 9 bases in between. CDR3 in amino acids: CASSLGGSSQYF. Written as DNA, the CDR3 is TGTGCCAGCAGCTTAGGAGGTTCGTCCCAGTACTTC.

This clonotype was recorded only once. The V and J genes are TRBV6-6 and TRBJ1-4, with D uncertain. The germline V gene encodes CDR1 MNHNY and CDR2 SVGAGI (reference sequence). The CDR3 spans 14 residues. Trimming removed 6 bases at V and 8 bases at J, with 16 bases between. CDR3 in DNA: TGTGCCAGCAGATTAACCGCCGGGGAAGAAAAACTGTTTTTT. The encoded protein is CASRLTAGEEKLFF.

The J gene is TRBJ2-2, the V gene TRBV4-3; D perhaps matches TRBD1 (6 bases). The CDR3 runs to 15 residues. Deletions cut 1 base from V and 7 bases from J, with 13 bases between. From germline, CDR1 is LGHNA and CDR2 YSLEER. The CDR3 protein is CASSQAKTGDGELFF. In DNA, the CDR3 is TGCGCCAGCAGCCAAGCCAAGACAGGAGACGGGGAGCTGTTTTTT.

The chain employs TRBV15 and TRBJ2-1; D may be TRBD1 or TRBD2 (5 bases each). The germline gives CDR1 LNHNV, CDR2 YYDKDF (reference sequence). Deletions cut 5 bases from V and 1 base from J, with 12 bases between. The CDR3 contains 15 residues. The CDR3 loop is CATSLGPSSYNEQFF. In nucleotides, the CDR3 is TGTGCCACCAGCTTGGGACCCTCTTCCTACAATGAGCAGTTCTTC.

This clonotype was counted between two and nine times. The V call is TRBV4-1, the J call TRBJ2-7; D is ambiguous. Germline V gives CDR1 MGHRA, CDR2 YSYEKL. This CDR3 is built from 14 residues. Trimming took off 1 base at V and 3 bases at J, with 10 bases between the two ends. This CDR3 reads CASSQGSTDYEQYF. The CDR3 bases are TGCGCCAGCAGCCAAGGATCCACGGACTACGAGCAGTACTTC.

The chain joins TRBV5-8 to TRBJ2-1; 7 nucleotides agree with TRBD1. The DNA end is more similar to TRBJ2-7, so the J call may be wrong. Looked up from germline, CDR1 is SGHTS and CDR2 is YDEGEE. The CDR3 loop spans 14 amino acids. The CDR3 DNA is TGTGCCAGCAGCCCGGGACAGTCTTACAATGAGCAGTACTTC. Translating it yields CASSPGQSYNEQYF.

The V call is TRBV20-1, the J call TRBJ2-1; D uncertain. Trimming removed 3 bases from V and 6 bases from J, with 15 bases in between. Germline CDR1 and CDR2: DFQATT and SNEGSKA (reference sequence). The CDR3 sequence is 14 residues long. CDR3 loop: CSARPPNRGNEQFF. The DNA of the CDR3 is TGCAGTGCTAGGCCCCCAAATAGAGGCAATGAGCAGTTCTTC.

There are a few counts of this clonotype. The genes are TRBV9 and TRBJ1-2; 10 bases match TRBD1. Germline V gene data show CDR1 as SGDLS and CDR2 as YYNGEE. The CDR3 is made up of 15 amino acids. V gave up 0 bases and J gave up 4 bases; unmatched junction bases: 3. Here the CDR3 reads CASSVVGQGVYGYTF. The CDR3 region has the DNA TGTGCCAGCAGCGTAGTTGGACAGGGGGTCTATGGCTACACCTTC.

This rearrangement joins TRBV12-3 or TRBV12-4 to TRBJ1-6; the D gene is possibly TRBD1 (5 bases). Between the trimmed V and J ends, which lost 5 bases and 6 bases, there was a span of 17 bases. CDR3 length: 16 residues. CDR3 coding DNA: TGTGCCAGCAGTACTGTGAGGGGACTCAGTAATTCACCCCTCCACTTT. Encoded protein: CASSTVRGLSNSPLHF.

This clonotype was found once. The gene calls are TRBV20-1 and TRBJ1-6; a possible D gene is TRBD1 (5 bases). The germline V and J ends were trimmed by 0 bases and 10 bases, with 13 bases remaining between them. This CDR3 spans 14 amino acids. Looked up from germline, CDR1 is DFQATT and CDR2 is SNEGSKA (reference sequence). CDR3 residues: CSARDRGTQSPLHF. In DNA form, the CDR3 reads TGCAGTGCTAGAGATCGTGGGACGCAATCACCCCTCCACTTT.

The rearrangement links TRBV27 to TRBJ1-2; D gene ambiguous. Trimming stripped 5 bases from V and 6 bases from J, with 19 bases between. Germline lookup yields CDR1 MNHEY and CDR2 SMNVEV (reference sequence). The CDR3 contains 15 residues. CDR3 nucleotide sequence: TGTGCCAGCAGTCTCTCCCCGACGGCGCATAATGGCTACACCTTC. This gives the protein CASSLSPTAHNGYTF.

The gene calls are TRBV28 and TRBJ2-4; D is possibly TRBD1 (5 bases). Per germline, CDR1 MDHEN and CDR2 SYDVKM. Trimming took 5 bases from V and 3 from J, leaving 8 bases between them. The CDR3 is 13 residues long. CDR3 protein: CASSRGVKNIQYF. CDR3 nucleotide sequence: TGTGCCAGCAGTAGGGGCGTCAAAAACATTCAGTACTTC.

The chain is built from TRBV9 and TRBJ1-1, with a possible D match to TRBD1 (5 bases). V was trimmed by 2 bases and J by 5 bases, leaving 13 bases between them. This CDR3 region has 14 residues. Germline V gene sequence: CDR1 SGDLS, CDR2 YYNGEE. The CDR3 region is CASSVRDRRTEAFF. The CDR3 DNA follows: TGTGCCAGCAGCGTCAGGGACCGTAGAACTGAAGCTTTCTTT.

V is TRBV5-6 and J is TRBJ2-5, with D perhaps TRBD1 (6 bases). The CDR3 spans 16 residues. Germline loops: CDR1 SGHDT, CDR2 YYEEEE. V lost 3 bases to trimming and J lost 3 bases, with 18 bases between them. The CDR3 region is CASSWMTPGVEETQYF. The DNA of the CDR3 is TGTGCCAGCAGCTGGATGACGCCAGGGGTCGAAGAGACCCAGTACTTC.